One and the same sample provided the 18 T cell receptor beta chains below, sequenced in a study of T cell clonality in common variable immunodeficiency. Study-wide results and caveats: Common variable immunodeficiency TCR beta sequences reportedly had fewer deletions and N-nucleotide insertions.

Assay: immunoSEQ multiplex PCR; the TCRdb copy retains only in-frame clones and omits some. The table for this sample gives roughly 15,000 clones. For these receptors, no antigen is known. Sequenced sample: peripheral blood mononuclear cells. Receptors originate from a human donor with common variable immunodeficiency.

As regards this clone: The read terminates 3 residues before the CDR3 end, so the remaining end is supplied by the germline J gene. The J gene is TRBJ2-7, the V gene TRBV7-2, with D unresolved. Germline lookup yields CDR1 SGHTA and CDR2 FQGNSA. The CDR3 is 13 amino acids. With 0 bases removed from V and 6 bases from J, the gap between germline ends came to 9 bases. The CDR3: CASSLAQFLEQYF. Incomplete CDR3 DNA: TGTGCCAGCAGCTTAGCACAGTTCCTCGAG.

Concerning this clone: The read falls 3 residues short of the CDR3 end, and the missing part is taken from the germline J gene. The chain carries TRBV19 and TRBJ1-6; unclear D gene. The germline V gene encodes CDR1 LNHDA and CDR2 SQIVND (reference sequence). The V gene lost 1 base and the J gene lost 9 bases, with 7 bases spanning the gap. CDR3 size: 13 residues. The CDR3 region is CASSIGKRSPLHF. The sequenced part of the CDR3 DNA is TGTGCCAGTAGTATAGGAAAGCGTTCACCC.

The CDR3 sequence is CAWSRADEYHLLPQHF. The CDR3 bases that were read are TGTGCCTGGAGTAGGGCAGACGAATATCACCTGCTCCCC. The chain employs TRBV30 and TRBJ1-5; no definite D call. The read gets to within 3 residues of the CDR3 end, and the germline J gene fills in the rest. Germline V gene lookup returns CDR1 GTSNPN and CDR2 SVGIG (reference sequence). The CDR3 contains 16 residues.

As regards this clone: The read terminates 3 residues before the CDR3 end, so the remaining end is supplied by the germline J gene. The chain employs TRBV6-1 and TRBJ1-5; D not resolved. Germline CDR1 and CDR2: MNHNS and SASEGT. V lost 3 bases and J 6 bases, leaving 9 bases between the germline ends. CDR3 length: 13 amino acids. CDR3 DNA (partial): TGTGCCAGCAGTGAGGCTCCAGGTCAGCCC. The encoded protein is CASSEAPGQP. The entire CDR3 sequence reads CASSEAPGQPQHF.

As concerns this clone: Sequencing ends 3 residues short of the CDR3 end; the germline J gene provides the rest. J is TRBJ2-7 and V is TRBV18, with D unclear. Trimming took off 0 bases at V and 2 bases at J, with 5 bases between the two ends. The CDR3 length is 13 residues. In germline, CDR1 is KGHSH, CDR2 LQKENI. The DNA read from the CDR3 is TGTGCCAGCTCACCACCCCCTCCCTACGAG. This sequence encodes CASSPPPPYE. The complete CDR3 reads CASSPPPPYEQYF.

Note on this clone: The read stops 3 residues short of the end of the CDR3; the missing end is completed from the germline J gene. The chain is built from TRBV7-2 and TRBJ2-3; D is ambiguous. Germline assignment: CDR1 SGHTA and CDR2 FQGNSA. The CDR3 extends over 14 amino acids. Trimming left V 3 bases short and J 5 bases short, with 12 bases between. The CDR3 bases that were read are TGTGCCAGCAGCTTTTCAGCGCCTGAAGATACG. Protein sequence: CASSFSAPEDT. The CDR3 reads in full as CASSFSAPEDTQYF.

Comment on this clone: Sequencing ends 3 residues short of the CDR3 end; the germline J gene provides the rest. The chain links TRBV29-1 to TRBJ1-1; TRBD1 might be the D (5 bases). Per the germline V gene, CDR1 is SQVTM and CDR2 is ANQGSEA. The CDR3 is made up of 12 amino acids. Trimming removed 4 bases at V and 3 bases at J, with 9 bases between. The DNA read from the CDR3 is TGCAGCGTTGCGCGGGGGGACACTGAA. Translating gives CSVARGDTE. The whole CDR3 is CSVARGDTEAFF.

As regards this clone: Read sequence stops 3 residues before the CDR3 end, and the germline J gene provides the missing end. The chain employs TRBV2 and TRBJ2-7; D could derive from TRBD1 or TRBD2 (6 bases each). The V end was cut by 4 bases, the J end by 6 bases, with 13 bases between. CDR1 is SNHLY and CDR2 is FYNNEI in the germline V gene. The CDR3 is made up of 13 amino acids. The CDR3 DNA, read in part, is TGTGCCAGCAGTGTTACACAGGGAGGCGAG. Amino acids: CASSVTQGGE. The complete CDR3 sequence is CASSVTQGGEQYF. The full variable domain, completed using reference TRBV2 and TRBJ2-7, is EPEVTQTPSHQVTQMGQEVILRCVPISNHLYFYWYRQILGQKVEFLVSFYNNEISEKSEIFDDQFSVERPDGSNFTLKIRSTKLEDSAMYFCASSVTQGGEQYFGPGTRLTVT.

Concerning this clone: The CDR3 end falls 3 residues outside the read, so it is completed with the germline J gene. The chain joins TRBV7-8 to TRBJ2-7; 11 positions agree with TRBD1. The germline V gene encodes CDR1 SGHVS and CDR2 FQNEAQ. The CDR3 covers 15 residues. V was clipped by 5 bases and J by 5 bases; unmatched bases: 8. The DNA read from the CDR3 is TGTGCCAGCAGCATCGCCGGGACAGGGGGGAACGAG. It specifies CASSIAGTGGNE. The entire CDR3 protein reads CASSIAGTGGNEQYF. The complete variable domain, with remaining parts taken from reference TRBV7-8 and TRBJ2-7, reads GAGVSQSPRYKVAKRGQDVALRCDPISGHVSLFWYQQALGQGPEFLTYFQNEAQLDKSGLPSDRFFAERPEGSVSTLKIQRTQQEDSAVYLCASSIAGTGGNEQYFGPGTRLTVT.

A remark on this clone: The read comes to an end 3 residues before the CDR3 does, leaving the germline J gene to fill in the end. V is TRBV18 and J is TRBJ1-3; D might be TRBD1 (5 bases). The CDR3 is 16 residues long. The V and J ends lost 1 base and 8 bases respectively, with 18 bases between them. The germline V gene has CDR1 KGHSH and CDR2 LQKENI. CDR3 loop: CASSPLTSGVGDTIYF. Incomplete CDR3 DNA: TGTGCCAGCTCACCACTCACATCAGGAGTAGGGGACACC.

CDR3 bases read: TGTGCCACCAGCAGAGCCCAGAACAATGAG. This sequence encodes CATSRAQNNE. The entire CDR3 sequence reads CATSRAQNNEQFF. V gene TRBV15 combines with J gene TRBJ2-1; no clear D. The CDR3 goes on 3 residues after the read ends, and that part is filled in from the germline J gene. The germline V gene has CDR1 LNHNV and CDR2 YYDKDF (reference sequence). V dropped 1 base and J dropped 5 bases, with 6 bases sitting between them. The CDR3 contains 13 residues.

As to this clone: The read gets to within 3 residues of the CDR3 end, and the germline J gene fills in the rest. The J gene is TRBJ1-4, the V gene TRBV6-4; D is unresolved. This CDR3 is built from 15 residues. The ends were cut back, 10 bases at V and 3 bases at J, with 18 bases in the middle. Germline V gives CDR1 MRHNA, CDR2 SNTAGT. The CDR3 here is CAITVKRAANEKLFF. CDR3 bases read: TGTGCCATTACCGTCAAAAGGGCTGCTAATGAAAAA.

About this clone: Sequencing ends 3 residues short of the CDR3 end; the germline J gene provides the rest. V gene TRBV23-1 combines with J gene TRBJ2-3, with D perhaps TRBD1 (6 bases). TRBV23-1 carries the ORF label, with uncertain function. V gave up 8 bases and J gave up 0 bases, with 12 bases separating them. The CDR3 runs to 14 residues. CDR3 DNA, as far as it was read: TGCGCCAGCGGTGAGGGGGTCAGCACAGATACG. This translates into CASGEGVSTDT. The full CDR3 reads CASGEGVSTDTQYF.

Of note for this clone: The CDR3 extends 3 residues past the end of the read, so its final part is completed from the germline J gene. The chain joins TRBV7-2 to TRBJ2-5, with TRBD1 matching over 9 bases. With 0 bases clipped from V and 5 bases from J, the junction kept 4 bases outside the gene matches. CDR1 SGHTA and CDR2 FQGNSA come from the germline V gene. This CDR3 spans 15 amino acids. The CDR3 spells CASSLAGQGWETQYF. CDR3 bases read: TGTGCCAGCAGCTTAGCGGGACAGGGATGGGAGACC. The complete variable domain, with remaining parts taken from reference TRBV7-2 and TRBJ2-5, reads GAGVSQSPSNKVTEKGKDVELRCDPISGHTALYWYRQSLGQGLEFLIYFQGNSAPDKSGLPSDRFSAERTGGSVSTLTIQRTQQEDSAVYLCASSLAGQGWETQYFGPGTRLLVL.

A word on this clone: The read halts 3 residues ahead of the CDR3 end, with the missing end drawn from the germline J gene. The chain links TRBV19 to TRBJ2-2; no definite D call. Germline CDR1 reads LNHDA; CDR2 reads SQIVND (reference sequence). V was cut by 7 bases and J by 0 bases, with 12 bases left in between. This CDR3 contains 15 residues. The DNA read from the CDR3 is TGTGCCAGTACCTTATACCGCGCGAACACCGGGGAG. The encoded protein is CASTLYRANTGE. The whole CDR3 is CASTLYRANTGELFF.

As for this clone: The missing CDR3 end, 3 residues past where the read stops, is filled in from the germline J gene. The chain joins TRBV18 to TRBJ1-6; D unresolved. CDR1 is KGHSH and CDR2 is LQKENI in the germline V gene. V lost 1 base and J 5 bases, leaving 6 bases between the germline ends. This CDR3 is built from 14 residues. CDR3 DNA, as far as it was read: TGTGCCAGCTCACCACAGGGTAATAATTCACCC. Translated: CASSPQGNNSP. The entire CDR3 protein reads CASSPQGNNSPLHF.

Considering frequency, this clone is medium-sized. The DNA ends 3 residues before the CDR3 does, and the rest of the CDR3 is filled in from the germline J gene. This chain connects TRBV18 to TRBJ2-1; TRBD2 matches at 9 bases. The V gene end was trimmed by 2 bases and the J gene end by 5 bases; junction bases not matched to a gene: 7. The CDR3 spans 16 residues. Germline CDR1 and CDR2: KGHSH and LQKENI. The DNA read from the CDR3 is TGTGCCAGCTCACCAAAACTAGCGGGCTTAGACAATGAG. This translates into CASSPKLAGLDNE. The whole CDR3 reads CASSPKLAGLDNEQFF.

For this clone: The read halts 3 residues ahead of the CDR3 end, with the missing end drawn from the germline J gene. This chain joins TRBV30 and TRBJ2-2; D might be TRBD1 (6 bases). Deletions cut 8 bases from V and 4 bases from J, with 8 bases between. The CDR3 is 11 residues long. From germline, CDR1 is GTSNPN and CDR2 SVGIG (reference sequence). The CDR3 bases that were read are TGTGCCATAGGGGGCACCGGGGAG. Translation gives CAIGGTGE. The whole CDR3 region reads CAIGGTGELFF.